These 11 T cell receptor beta chains came from one sample sequenced in a study of response to subunit inactivated influenza vaccine. A single record per CDR3 protein comes from TCRdb applying MiXCR to the RT-PCR reads. In the table there are 200,000 to 300,000 distinct CDR3 sequences, more than 10% of which are singletons. Sequenced material: non-naive T cells sorted from PBMCs, taken roughly 2 weeks before vaccination. These receptors all stem from a man aged 50 to 59 who received an inactivated influenza vaccine.

This clonotype was detected ten times or more. The genes are TRBV5-6 and TRBJ2-6, with 7 bases aligning to TRBD1. Germline CDR1 SGHDT, CDR2 YYEEEE. CDR3 length: 15 residues. V shed 6 bases, J shed 4 bases, and the junction held 7 bases outside the gene matches. The CDR3 DNA sequence: TGTGCCAGCACCAAGACAGGGACCGGGGCCAACGTCCTGACTTTC. Its protein is CASTKTGTGANVLTF.

CDR3 protein: CASSLRGRDSPLHF. In nucleotides, the CDR3 is TGTGCCAGCAGCTTAAGAGGGAGAGATTCACCCCTCCACTTT. V gene TRBV7-3 combines with J gene TRBJ1-6, with D uncertain. This CDR3 is built from 14 residues. From germline, CDR1 is SGHTA and CDR2 FQGTGA. Trimming cost V 1 base and J 8 bases, with 9 bases left between them.

This chain joins TRBV6-2 or TRBV6-3 and TRBJ1-1; 7 bases line up with TRBD1. Germline V gene lookup returns CDR1 MNHEY and CDR2 SVGEGT. This CDR3 region has 14 residues. V gave up 6 bases and J gave up 7 bases; unmatched junction bases: 11. The CDR3 here is CASSHKTRTGEAFF. The CDR3 nucleotides are TGTGCCAGCAGCCACAAGACCCGGACAGGTGAAGCTTTCTTT.

A few counts support this clonotype. The chain is built from TRBV5-5 and TRBJ2-3; no clear D gene. This CDR3 spans 13 amino acids. Trimming removed 2 bases at V and 2 bases at J, with 6 bases between. The germline gives CDR1 SGHKS, CDR2 YYEKEE (reference sequence). CDR3 in amino acids: CASSFPHTDTQYF. The CDR3 DNA follows: TGTGCCAGCAGCTTCCCCCACACAGATACGCAGTATTTT. Variable domain in full (rest from reference TRBV5-5 and TRBJ2-3): DAGVTQSPTHLIKTRGQQVTLRCSPISGHKSVSWYQQVLGQGPQFIFQYYEKEERGRGNFPDRFSARQFPNYSSELNVNALLLGDSALYLCASSFPHTDTQYFGPGTRLTVL.

This clonotype was seen many times. CDR3 sequence: CASSTTRQGRQPQHF. In DNA, the CDR3 is TGTGCCAGCAGTACCACGAGACAGGGTAGGCAGCCCCAGCATTTT. The V call is TRBV6-1, the J call TRBJ1-5; 7 bases fit TRBD1. The CDR3 spans 15 residues. The germline V gene encodes CDR1 MNHNS and CDR2 SASEGT. Germline trimming cut 5 bases from V and 7 bases from J; bases unmatched to any gene: 11.

This chain uses TRBV7-8 with TRBJ2-7; D perhaps matches TRBD1 (5 bases). Germline V CDR1 and CDR2: SGHVS, FQNEAQ. The CDR3 runs 16 residues. Trimming pared 4 bases from V and 4 bases from J, leaving 20 bases between. This chain's CDR3 is CASSSNRTLHPYEQYF. CDR3 nucleotide sequence: TGTGCCAGCAGCTCGAACCGGACACTGCACCCTTACGAGCAGTACTTC.

The genes are TRBV4-2 and TRBJ2-1; no clear D gene. The germline gives CDR1 LGHNA, CDR2 YNFKEQ. The CDR3 spans 13 residues. Between the trimmed V and J ends, which lost 0 bases and 8 bases, there was a span of 8 bases. The CDR3 DNA reads TGTGCCAGCAGCCAAGAACGGTTCGATGAGCAGTTCTTC. This gives the protein CASSQERFDEQFF.

The chain recombines TRBV11-1 with TRBJ2-6, with 8 bases identical to TRBD1. CDR1 and CDR2 (germline): SGHAT, FQDESV (reference sequence). V gave up 2 bases and J gave up 2 bases; unmatched junction bases: 14. This CDR3 has 20 residues. DNA for the CDR3: TGTGCCAGCAGCTTAATCATCGCGGACAGGGATATGACTGGGGCCAACGTCCTGACTTTC. It yields the protein CASSLIIADRDMTGANVLTF.

This clonotype has only a few counts. This chain connects TRBV7-2 to TRBJ2-1; D not resolved. The ends were cut back, 2 bases at V and 6 bases at J, with 20 bases in the middle. The CDR3 extends over 17 amino acids. Germline values: CDR1 SGHTA, CDR2 FQGNSA. CDR3 sequence reads: CASSLKFRQFVPNEQFF. In nucleotides, the CDR3 is TGTGCCAGCAGCTTAAAATTTAGGCAGTTCGTTCCCAATGAGCAGTTCTTC.

The chain recombines TRBV6-1 with TRBJ2-1; the D gene is possibly TRBD2 (5 bases). This CDR3 has 14 amino acids. CDR1 is MNHNS and CDR2 is SASEGT in the germline V gene. V was trimmed by 4 bases and J by 7 bases, leaving 14 bases between them. The CDR3 sequence: CASSVLDGGNEQFF. The DNA for the CDR3 is TGTGCCAGCAGTGTTTTGGACGGCGGGAATGAGCAGTTCTTC.

The chain joins TRBV4-3 to TRBJ1-4; D possibly corresponds to TRBD1 (5 bases). Germline CDR1 is LGHNA and CDR2 is YSLEER. V lost 1 base and J lost 3, with 9 bases in between. This CDR3 is built from 15 residues. The CDR3 sequence: CASSQAFRANEKLFF. The CDR3 DNA is TGCGCCAGCAGCCAAGCGTTCAGGGCTAATGAAAAACTGTTTTTT.